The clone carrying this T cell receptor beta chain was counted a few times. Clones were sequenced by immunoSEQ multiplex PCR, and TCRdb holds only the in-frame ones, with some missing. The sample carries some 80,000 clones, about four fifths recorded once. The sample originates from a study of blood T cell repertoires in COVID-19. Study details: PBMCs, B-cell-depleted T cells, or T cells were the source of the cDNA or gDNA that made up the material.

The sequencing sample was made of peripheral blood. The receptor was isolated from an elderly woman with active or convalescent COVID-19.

CDR3 bases: TGCGCCAGCGGCAATTCACCCCTCCACTTT. It yields the protein CASGNSPLHF. V usage is TRBV4-1 and J usage is TRBJ1-6; no clear D gene. This CDR3 contains 10 residues. Germline CDR1 reads MGHRA; CDR2 reads YSYEKL. V lost 8 bases, J lost 7 bases, and 3 bases lay in between.